Detailed here is one T cell receptor beta chain. Its antigen has not been determined. No per-base quality is available; no much larger clone lies one base away. The cysteine opens and the phenylalanine closes a CDR3 of 11 amino acids. Just CDR3 DNA is preserved here, 33 bases in frame from base 1. The germline ends are 2 bases apart after V is trimmed by 3 bases and J by 6 bases. The germline V gene encodes CDR1 MDHEN and CDR2 SYDVKM. This entry comes from a study of vaccination and CD4 T cells after COVID-19 (dated by TCRdb to the early 2020s). Regarding the complete study: Convalescent patients had a positive SARS-CoV-2 result on nasal swab PCR, and of these patients, some ten had mild disease and one had severe disease. Post-vaccine blood samples were taken a median of about 70 days after the second vaccine dose, with a range of 14 to 241 days. Six males and four females were included in the convalescent cohort, with two Hispanic individuals, seven Caucasians, two Asians and one multiracial person represented. Each participant got two doses of either the Pfizer-BioNTech BNT162b2 vaccine (n=8) or the Moderna mRNA-1273 vaccine (n=2). Post-COVID blood samples were collected from convalescent patients a median of roughly 100 days after diagnosis, with a range of roughly 35 to 161 days. In around nine COVID-19 convalescent patients and a few infection-naive healthy vaccine recipients, the spike-specific CD4+ TCR repertoire before mRNA vaccination was compared with the repertoire after mRNA vaccination.

Library preparation used PCR. The instrument given in TCRdb is Illumina iSeq 100. In the paper's pipeline: Non-productive sequences were filtered out, and CDR3s that did not start with C, did not end with F or W, or were shorter than 7 amino acids were discarded. Using R version 3.6.1, CDR3 homology was evaluated through Levenshtein distances (stringdist) along with unrooted phylogenetic trees (ape). The raw public reads went through TCRdb reprocessing: fastp at Q25, MiXCR clone calling, in-frame beta chains kept. Rows with a matching CDR3 protein are joined into one entry that keeps the most common DNA and genes. TCRdb, not the original authors, processed these V and J calls. The sample table shows 15,000 to 17,000 distinct CDR3 sequences, and about three fifths are seen once. The ten biggest clones cover about 1.1% of the sample. The paper's findings and limits, for the study overall: Among the post-vaccine SARS-CoV-2-reactive clones in convalescent patients, a median 86.3% showed up only after vaccination, which suggests vaccine-specific priming. Only a relatively small number of convalescent patients were included in the study, and early timepoints following natural infection were not analyzed. An increase in the median number of SARS-CoV-2-reactive clonotypes from approximately 23 after infection to 35 to 40 after vaccination was observed, but the change was not found to be significant. Nearly all vaccine-specific clones in convalescent patients (304 of 307) were mono-reactive for SARS-CoV-2 spike rather than cross-reactive with common cold coronaviruses.

The convalescent patients' positive SARS-CoV-2 PCR tests fell between March and December 2020, which was before the Alpha, Beta and Delta variants emerged in the United States. Ficoll-Paque Plus gradient centrifugation was used to isolate PBMCs from whole blood, and the isolated PBMCs were then either used fresh or cryopreserved at -140C. Sequencing used CD4+ T cells from blood, obtained after SARS-CoV-2 vaccination. This clonotype was obtained from a human donor who had recovered from COVID-19. The rearrangement joined TRBV28 to TRBJ2-2, with the D gene not confidently named. In nucleotides, the sequence is TGTGCCAGCAGTTTCCCCGGGGAGCTGTTTTTT. This codes for CASSFPGELFF.